The rows below give T cell receptor beta chains drawn from one sample of a study of early T cells in non-severe SARS-CoV-2 infection. Each CDR3 protein gets one entry after TCRdb re-called the 5' RACE reads with MiXCR. The sample contains over 45,000 distinct CDR3 sequences, around 6% of which appear only once. Input material: whole blood. The receptors shown here come from an adult who was a healthcare worker with PCR-confirmed SARS-CoV-2 infection or an uninfected control (not recorded which). Each CDR3 is given with its conserved first and last residue. D genes are given only for firm matches. A row's size may be missing; if present it is once, few, many or a size class.

d_call	clone_size	v_call	j_call	cdr3_nt	cdr3_aa
NA	many	TRBV5-1	TRBJ2-5	TGCGCCAGCAGCCCTACCGGGGCCCGGGAGACCCAGTACTTC	CASSPTGARETQYF
NA	many	TRBV27	TRBJ2-3	TGTGCCAGCAGCCAATTCCCCGCTCAAACAGATACGCAGTATTTT	CASSQFPAQTDTQYF
TRBD2	NA	TRBV5-4	TRBJ2-5	TGTGCCAGCAGCACCAATGCCGGACTAGCAGGAGAGACCCAGTACTTC	CASSTNAGLAGETQYF
TRBD1	many	TRBV6-1	TRBJ1-5	TGTGCCAGCAGCTATGTTCCGGGACAGAGCAATCAGCCCCAGCATTTT	CASSYVPGQSNQPQHF
NA	many	TRBV9	TRBJ1-1	TGTGCCAGCAGCGTAGCTACGGGGGGCCCCGGAGCTAACACTGAAGCTTTCTTT	CASSVATGGPGANTEAFF
TRBD2	many	TRBV6-6	TRBJ2-7	TGTGCCAGCAGGACTAGCGGTACCTACGAGCAGTACTTC	CASRTSGTYEQYF
NA	many	TRBV29-1	TRBJ1-1	TGCAGCGTGTCGGGACTGCCGAACACTGAAGCTTTCTTT	CSVSGLPNTEAFF
NA	many	TRBV2	TRBJ2-3	TGTGCCAGCAACCTTTCCGGGGATACGCAGTATTTT	CASNLSGDTQYF
NA	many	TRBV7-2	TRBJ2-1	TGTGCCAGCAGCCCGTCTGCACGGAATTACAATGAGCAGTTCTTC	CASSPSARNYNEQFF
NA	many	TRBV7-7	TRBJ2-1	TGTGCCAGCAGCTTAGAGGTAGGGATTTACAATGAGCAGTTCTTC	CASSLEVGIYNEQFF
TRBD1	many	TRBV30	TRBJ1-1	TGTGCCTGGAGTGCCGGACAGGGTCGGGCAGCTTTCTTT	CAWSAGQGRAAFF
TRBD1	many	TRBV2	TRBJ2-7	TGTGCCAGCAAAGACAGGGGGTCCTACGAGCAGTACTTC	CASKDRGSYEQYF
TRBD1	many	TRBV18	TRBJ2-5	TGTGCCAGCTCACCACCGTGGGACAGGGGGCCCGAGACCCAGTACTTC	CASSPPWDRGPETQYF
TRBD2	NA	TRBV10-3	TRBJ2-1	TGTGCCGCGAGAGACCCCGGGGGGGACTACAATGAGCAGTTCTTC	CAARDPGGDYNEQFF
TRBD1	few	TRBV5-6	TRBJ1-5	TGTGCCAGCAGCTTGTGGGACAGGCGCAATCAGCCCCAGCATTTT	CASSLWDRRNQPQHF
NA	NA	TRBV14	TRBJ1-2	TGTGCCAGCAGCCGTTGGGACTATGGCTACACCTTC	CASSRWDYGYTF
NA	many	TRBV6-2/TRBV6-3	TRBJ1-1	TGTGCCAGCAGTTTCACCCGGGGGAACACTGAAGCTTTCTTT	CASSFTRGNTEAFF
NA	many	TRBV15	TRBJ2-7	TGTGCCACCAGCAGAGATTCAGGGACTTACGAGCAGTACTTC	CATSRDSGTYEQYF
TRBD2	many	TRBV7-2	TRBJ2-7	TGTGCCAGCAGCTTAAAGCTAGCGGGGGGGTCCGTCGAGCAGTACTTC	CASSLKLAGGSVEQYF
TRBD1	NA	TRBV2	TRBJ1-1	TGTGCCAGCAGCCAGGACAGGGAAACTGAAGCTTTCTTT	CASSQDRETEAFF
NA	NA	TRBV7-2	TRBJ1-1	TGTGCCAGCAGCTTAGCGGCATCGGTCGTACGAAACACTGAAGCTTTCTTT	CASSLAASVVRNTEAFF
NA	many	TRBV13	TRBJ2-2	TGTGCCAGCAGCTTACGGTACACCGGGGAGCTGTTTTTT	CASSLRYTGELFF
NA	many	TRBV4-1	TRBJ2-7	TGCGCCAGCAGCCAAGTACACGGGAGCTCCTACGAGCAGTACTTC	CASSQVHGSSYEQYF
NA	NA	TRBV27	TRBJ2-1	TGTGCCAGCAGTTTAAAAGAGGGACTCGAGCAGTTCTTC	CASSLKEGLEQFF
NA	many	TRBV4-1	TRBJ2-2	TGCGCCAGCAGAGACACCGGGGAGCTGTTTTTT	CASRDTGELFF
TRBD1	once	TRBV5-1	TRBJ1-3	TGCGCCAGCAGCTTCGTGGGACAGGGAACCTCTGGAAACACCATATATTTT	CASSFVGQGTSGNTIYF
TRBD1	many	TRBV6-6	TRBJ2-1	TGTGCCAGCAGTTACGATGGGACGGGACAGCTTAATGAGCAGTTCTTC	CASSYDGTGQLNEQFF
NA	few	TRBV18	TRBJ1-2	TGTGCCAGCTCACCAGGGACCTATGGCTACACCTTC	CASSPGTYGYTF
NA	many	TRBV6-1	TRBJ2-1	TGTGCCAGCAGTGAAACGTGGAGGCAGTTCTTC	CASSETWRQFF